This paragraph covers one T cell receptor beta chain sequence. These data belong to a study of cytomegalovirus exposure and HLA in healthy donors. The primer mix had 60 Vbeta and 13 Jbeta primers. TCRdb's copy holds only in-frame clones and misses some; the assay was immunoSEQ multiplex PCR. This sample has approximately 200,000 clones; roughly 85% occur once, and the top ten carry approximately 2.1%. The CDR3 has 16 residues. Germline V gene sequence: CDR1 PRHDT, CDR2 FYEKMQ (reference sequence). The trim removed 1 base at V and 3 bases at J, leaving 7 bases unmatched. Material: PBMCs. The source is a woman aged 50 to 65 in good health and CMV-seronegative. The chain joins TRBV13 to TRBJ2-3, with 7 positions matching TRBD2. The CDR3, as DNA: TGTGCCAGCAGCTTAGTATCGGGAGGAGGAACAGATACGCAGTATTTT. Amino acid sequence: CASSLVSGGGTDTQYF.